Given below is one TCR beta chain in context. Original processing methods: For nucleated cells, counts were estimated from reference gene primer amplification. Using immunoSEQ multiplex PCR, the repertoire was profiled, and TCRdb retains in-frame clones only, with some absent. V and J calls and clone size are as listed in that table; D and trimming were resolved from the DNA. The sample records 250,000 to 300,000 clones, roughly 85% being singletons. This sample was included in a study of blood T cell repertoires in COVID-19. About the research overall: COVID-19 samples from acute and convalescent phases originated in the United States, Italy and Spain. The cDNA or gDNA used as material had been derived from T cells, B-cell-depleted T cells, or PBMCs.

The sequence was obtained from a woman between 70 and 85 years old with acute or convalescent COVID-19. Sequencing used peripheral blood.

CDR3 amino acids: CASSLVLSGGYNEQFF. In DNA, the CDR3 is TGCGCCAGCAGCTTGGTTCTCAGCGGGGGATACAATGAGCAGTTCTTC. The chain couples TRBV5-1 to TRBJ2-1, with TRBD2 identical over 8 bases. V was clipped by 0 bases and J by 4 bases; unmatched bases: 6. Germline values: CDR1 SGHRS, CDR2 YFSETQ. This CDR3 spans 16 amino acids.